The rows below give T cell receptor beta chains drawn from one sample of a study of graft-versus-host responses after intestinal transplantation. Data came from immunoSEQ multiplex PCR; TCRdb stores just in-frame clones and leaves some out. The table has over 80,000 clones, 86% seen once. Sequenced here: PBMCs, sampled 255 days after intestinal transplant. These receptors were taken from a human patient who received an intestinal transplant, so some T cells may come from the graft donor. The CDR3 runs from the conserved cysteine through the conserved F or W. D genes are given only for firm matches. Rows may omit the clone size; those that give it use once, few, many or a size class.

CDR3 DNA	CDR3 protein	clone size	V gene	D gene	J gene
TGTGCCAGCAGCCCAATCCGAAGGACAGGCTCCTACGAGCAGTACTTC	CASSPIRRTGSYEQYF	NA	TRBV5-5	TRBD1	TRBJ2-7
TGTGCCAGTAGGGGGGGGAGGGTCGGACTCGGCAATCAGCCCCAGCATTTT	CASRGGRVGLGNQPQHF	NA	TRBV19	NA	TRBJ1-5
TGTGCCAGTAGCTTCCGGGACTCCGATGGACTAGATACGCAGTATTTT	CASSFRDSDGLDTQYF	NA	TRBV2	NA	TRBJ2-3
TGTGCCAGCGAGGGGGGAGGATGGTATGGCTACACCTTC	CASEGGGWYGYTF	NA	TRBV25-1	NA	TRBJ1-2
TGTGCCAGCAGCGTACCGGGACAGGGGCCGGGTGGGGAGCTGTTTTTT	CASSVPGQGPGGELFF	NA	TRBV7-9	TRBD1	TRBJ2-2
TGTGCCAGCAGCCTGGAGGGAGGGGGCAATCAGCCCCAGCATTTT	CASSLEGGGNQPQHF	NA	TRBV7-2	NA	TRBJ1-5
TGCGCCAGCAGCCAAGGAGGGCCGGGGGGCATGAACACTGAAGCTTTCTTT	CASSQGGPGGMNTEAFF	NA	TRBV4-1	NA	TRBJ1-1
TGCAGCGCCAGCCTGGGGACTAATGAAAAACTGTTTTTT	CSASLGTNEKLFF	NA	TRBV29-1	NA	TRBJ1-4
TGTGCCAGCAGTTTTGGGACTAGCGGGAGAGATACGCAGTATTTT	CASSFGTSGRDTQYF	NA	TRBV27	TRBD2	TRBJ2-3
TGTGCCAGCAGCGGGACGGAGAGCTCTGGGGCCAACGTCCTGACTTTC	CASSGTESSGANVLTF	NA	TRBV27	NA	TRBJ2-6
TGTGCCAGCAGTTATATCCCGACAGGGAGTCTGTTTTTT	CASSYIPTGSLFF	NA	TRBV6-5	TRBD1	TRBJ1-4
TGTGCCAGCAGCCCAGCGGGTTATCAGAGGAATGAGCAGTTCTTC	CASSPAGYQRNEQFF	NA	TRBV7-2	NA	TRBJ2-1
TGTGCCAGCTCACCCGATGCGACAGGGCGAACCGGGGAGCTGTTTTTT	CASSPDATGRTGELFF	once	TRBV18	TRBD1	TRBJ2-2
TGCGCCAGCAGCTTGGGCCCCAGGACAGGGGGTTGCGAGCAGTACTTC	CASSLGPRTGGCEQYF	NA	TRBV5-1	TRBD1	TRBJ2-7
TGTGCCAGCAGCTTAGAGTACAGCACTGAAGCTTTCTTT	CASSLEYSTEAFF	NA	TRBV11-2	NA	TRBJ1-1
TGTGCCAGCAGCGGGACAGGCCCCGCAACTAATGAAAAACTGTTTTTT	CASSGTGPATNEKLFF	NA	TRBV7-2	TRBD1	TRBJ1-4
TGTGCCAGCAGTGTTGCAGGGGATTCTGGAAAACTGTTTTTT	CASSVAGDSGKLFF	many	TRBV6-1	NA	TRBJ1-4
TGCGCCAGCAGCCAAGAAACCGGGACAGGGTCCACTGAAGCTTTCTTT	CASSQETGTGSTEAFF	once	TRBV4-1	TRBD1	TRBJ1-1
TGCAGCGTTAGGTGGGGGGCTAGTAATTCACCCCTCCACTTT	CSVRWGASNSPLHF	NA	TRBV29-1	NA	TRBJ1-6
TGCGCCAGCAGCCCCTACGGGGGGTTGAACACTGAAGCTTTCTTT	CASSPYGGLNTEAFF	NA	TRBV5-1	NA	TRBJ1-1
TGTGCCAGCTCCCGGGACCGGGAAGGGTCAGAGCAGTTCTTC	CASSRDREGSEQFF	NA	TRBV18	NA	TRBJ2-1
TGCGCCAGCAGCCAAGAGACTAGCGGGGAACAAGAGACCCAGTACTTC	CASSQETSGEQETQYF	NA	TRBV4-1	TRBD2	TRBJ2-5
TGTGCCAGTAGTTATAACCCCTCGGGGGGGGGAGAAGCTTTCTTT	CASSYNPSGGGEAFF	NA	TRBV19	NA	TRBJ1-1
TGTGCCAGCAGTTTATCGCAGAGCTCCTACAATGAGCAGTTCTTC	CASSLSQSSYNEQFF	NA	TRBV27	NA	TRBJ2-1
TGTGCCAGCAGCTTCCCCGGGACAGGGTCCCACGAGCAGTACTTC	CASSFPGTGSHEQYF	NA	TRBV5-6	TRBD1	TRBJ2-7
TGTGCCAGCAGGTCCGGGGACAACCGCTACTATGGCTACACCTTC	CASRSGDNRYYGYTF	NA	TRBV6-6	NA	TRBJ1-2
TGTGCCAGCAGCCTCAAGGGACTAGCGGGAGGAGGCTCCTACAATGAGCAGTTCTTC	CASSLKGLAGGGSYNEQFF	NA	TRBV5-4	TRBD2	TRBJ2-1
TGTGCCAACAAGGATGACAGTCTCCAGCCCCAGCATTTT	CANKDDSLQPQHF	NA	TRBV28	NA	TRBJ1-5
TGCGCCAGCAGCCTTCGGCACTCCGGGACTAGCGGGACTAGCTCCTACGAGCAGTACTTC	CASSLRHSGTSGTSSYEQYF	NA	TRBV4-1	TRBD2	TRBJ2-7
TGTGCCAGCAGTTACAGCTTCAATCAGCCCCAGCATTTT	CASSYSFNQPQHF	NA	TRBV28	NA	TRBJ1-5
TGTGCCAGCAGTTACGGGCCCGGGCCCTACTACAATGAGCAGTTCTTC	CASSYGPGPYYNEQFF	NA	TRBV27	NA	TRBJ2-1
TGTGCCAGTTCGGGCAGGGGCTCAATGATCGAAAAACTGTTTTTT	CASSGRGSMIEKLFF	NA	TRBV6-5	NA	TRBJ1-4
TGTGCCAGCAGGGGAGGGGTGTACAAAGAGACCCAGTACTTC	CASRGGVYKETQYF	once	TRBV5-6	TRBD2	TRBJ2-5
TGTGCTAGTGGTTTGGGAGCGACTAGCGTAGATGAGCAGTTCTTC	CASGLGATSVDEQFF	NA	TRBV12-5	TRBD2	TRBJ2-1
TGTGCCAGCAGCTCCGCTGGGGGGGCGAATGAAAAACTGTTTTTT	CASSSAGGANEKLFF	NA	TRBV5-4	NA	TRBJ1-4
TGTGCCAGCAGCTTCGGCGGGGGGAGTTTTGAGACCCAGTACTTC	CASSFGGGSFETQYF	NA	TRBV7-2	TRBD2	TRBJ2-5
TGTGCCAGCAGCCCCTTCAGCCGGTATAATGAAAAACTGTTTTTT	CASSPFSRYNEKLFF	once	TRBV27	NA	TRBJ1-4
TGTGCCAGCACCTCCCCCCACGGGACTACAAACACCGGGGAGCTGTTTTTT	CASTSPHGTTNTGELFF	NA	TRBV9	TRBD2	TRBJ2-2
TGTGCCAGCTCACCGTTCCGGGACAGGGGTTTGTACGAGCAGTACTTC	CASSPFRDRGLYEQYF	NA	TRBV18	TRBD1	TRBJ2-7
TGTGCCAGCAGCTTTGATTCGAGCCGGGACGAGCAGTACTTC	CASSFDSSRDEQYF	NA	TRBV7-9	NA	TRBJ2-7
TGTGCCAGCAGTAGTAGCGGGGTAGACTACGAGCAGTACTTC	CASSSSGVDYEQYF	NA	TRBV28	TRBD2	TRBJ2-7
TGTGCCAGCAGTTCTGGGACCTCAGATACGCAGTATTTT	CASSSGTSDTQYF	NA	TRBV6-6	NA	TRBJ2-3
TGTGCTTCTCAAAGTAGGGCCTCCTACGAGCAGTACTTC	CASQSRASYEQYF	NA	TRBV30	NA	TRBJ2-7
TGTGCCAGCAGCTTAGGGGCAGGGATTGGAAAACTGTTTTTT	CASSLGAGIGKLFF	NA	TRBV7-8	NA	TRBJ1-4
TGTGCCAGCAGCAAATGTGACACACTCCCCACCTACAATGAGCAGTTCTTC	CASSKCDTLPTYNEQFF	NA	TRBV21-1	NA	TRBJ2-1
TGCGCCAGCAGCATTAGCGGGGGGGCCTTAGATACGCAGTATTTT	CASSISGGALDTQYF	NA	TRBV5-1	TRBD2	TRBJ2-3
TGCAGCGTTGCGACAGGGACCAATCAGCCCCAGCATTTT	CSVATGTNQPQHF	NA	TRBV29-1	TRBD1	TRBJ1-5
TGTGCCAGCAGTTCGGGGACAGGGAAATTCACAGATACGCAGTATTTT	CASSSGTGKFTDTQYF	NA	TRBV27	TRBD1	TRBJ2-3
TGTGCCAGCAGCTTGGCGGGGGAGACTGAAGCTTTCTTT	CASSLAGETEAFF	NA	TRBV5-5	NA	TRBJ1-1
TGTGCCAGCATGCTAGCGGGAGGCTCGAATACGCAGTATTTT	CASMLAGGSNTQYF	NA	TRBV28	TRBD2	TRBJ2-3
TGTGCCAGCAGTAGATCTAGCGGACTCACAGATACGCAGTATTTT	CASSRSSGLTDTQYF	NA	TRBV6-5	TRBD2	TRBJ2-3